The 9 T cell receptor beta chains presented below share a single source sample, sequenced in a study of blood T cells in healthy people across ages. It was with a sample-barcoded 5' primer and a J-beta primer mix that a second PCR of roughly 7 to 12 cycles was run. One entry per CDR3 protein, called by TCRdb with MiXCR from the 5' RACE reads. Of about 680,000 distinct CDR3 sequences listed, roughly 49% are singletons. The sequenced material came from blood. The receptors come from a woman aged 55-69 years in good health.

The chain has TRBV28 and TRBJ1-4; D not resolved. The CDR3 is made up of 13 amino acids. The V end lost 5 bases, the J end lost 7 bases, and 11 bases lay between the germline ends. CDR1 and CDR2 from the germline V gene are MDHEN and SYDVKM. DNA of the CDR3: TGTGCCAGCAGTCCCGCGGGGAGTGAAAAACTGTTTTTT. Its translation: CASSPAGSEKLFF.

The rearrangement joins TRBV15 to TRBJ2-3, with 10 bases that match TRBD2. CDR1 LNHNV and CDR2 YYDKDF come from the germline V gene (reference sequence). V was clipped by 1 base and J by 2 bases; unmatched bases: 3. The CDR3 consists of 16 residues. The CDR3 reads CATSRAGLANTDTQYF. The CDR3 DNA reads TGTGCCACCAGCAGAGCGGGACTAGCGAACACAGATACGCAGTATTTT.

This rearrangement joins TRBV7-8 to TRBJ2-7; 10 bases agree with TRBD2. Trimming cost V 5 bases and J 4 bases; bases outside gene matches: 14. The CDR3 runs 17 residues. Germline V CDR1 and CDR2: SGHVS, FQNEAQ. CDR3 residues: CASSPEASGRKGYEQYF. As DNA, the CDR3 is TGTGCCAGCAGCCCCGAGGCTAGCGGGAGAAAGGGGTACGAGCAGTACTTC. The whole variable domain, remainder taken from reference TRBV7-8 and TRBJ2-7, is GAGVSQSPRYKVAKRGQDVALRCDPISGHVSLFWYQQALGQGPEFLTYFQNEAQLDKSGLPSDRFFAERPEGSVSTLKIQRTQQEDSAVYLCASSPEASGRKGYEQYFGPGTRLTVT.

V usage is TRBV9 and J usage is TRBJ2-7; D gene unclear. This CDR3 is 15 amino acids long. Per the germline V gene, CDR1 is SGDLS and CDR2 is YYNGEE. Trimming removed 0 bases at V and 3 bases at J, with 13 bases between. The CDR3 loop reads CASSVGKGTLYEQYF. The CDR3 nucleotides are TGTGCCAGCAGCGTAGGGAAGGGCACCCTCTACGAGCAGTACTTC.

V is TRBV6-2 or TRBV6-3 and J is TRBJ2-2; D unresolved. This CDR3 contains 16 residues. CDR1 is MNHEY, CDR2 SVGEGT, per germline. Between the trimmed V and J ends, which lost 7 bases and 2 bases, there was a span of 17 bases. CDR3 coding DNA: TGTGCCAGCAAACTATCGCCAAACCTCAACACCGGGGAGCTGTTTTTT. It is translated as CASKLSPNLNTGELFF.

This clonotype has more than one count but fewer than ten. The chain joins TRBV6-1 to TRBJ1-1; unclear D gene. The germline CDR1 and CDR2 sequences are MNHNS and SASEGT. This CDR3 has 12 amino acids. V dropped 5 bases and J dropped 1 base, with 5 bases sitting between them. DNA for the CDR3: TGTGCCAGCAGTCGCAGGAACACTGAAGCTTTCTTT. This gives the protein CASSRRNTEAFF.

This clonotype has more than one count but fewer than ten. J is TRBJ1-1 and V is TRBV6-2 or TRBV6-3; 7 bases agree with TRBD1. Germline CDR1 reads MNHEY; CDR2 reads SVGEGT. CDR3 length: 13 amino acids. V lost 7 bases and J lost 7; bases outside the gene matches: 9. CDR3 residues: CASTFDRVGEAFF. In DNA, the CDR3 is TGTGCCAGCACCTTTGACAGGGTGGGTGAAGCTTTCTTT.

The chain joins TRBV10-3 to TRBJ2-7; tentatively, D is TRBD2 (6 bases). The CDR3 has 14 residues. Trimming took 4 bases from V and 5 from J, leaving 15 bases between them. Germline assignment: CDR1 ENHRY and CDR2 SYGVKD. Written as DNA, the CDR3 is TGTGCCATCAGTGTTTTCCCGGGAGAAAACGAGCAGTACTTC. Translated, it gives CAISVFPGENEQYF.

The J gene is TRBJ2-5, the V gene TRBV5-1; D unclear. Trimming stripped 5 bases from V and 3 bases from J, with 14 bases between. From germline, CDR1 is SGHRS and CDR2 YFSETQ. There are 14 residues in the CDR3. The CDR3 sequence is CASSPSVVEETQYF. CDR3 bases: TGCGCCAGCAGTCCCTCGGTGGTAGAAGAGACCCAGTACTTC.